The source of this T cell receptor beta chain is a study of cytotoxic CD8 clonotypes in ibrutinib-treated CLL. Study-wide results and caveats: Private clonotypes, not public ones, expanded at ibrutinib response. Circulating CD8+ T-cell counts were tracked by baseline clonality, which exceeded that of age-matched healthy donors.

Extraction of 1.5 to 2.5 micrograms of genomic DNA from cryopreserved PBMCs supplied material for TCR beta libraries. This clone was found once. Its specificity is not known. Profiling relied on immunoSEQ multiplex PCR, and the TCRdb table lists in-frame clones only, not all of them. The table has about 130,000 clones, 80% to 85% seen once. This specimen consisted of PBMCs, obtained after 24 months of ibrutinib treatment. The clonotype originates from a human donor with chronic lymphocytic leukemia.

The DNA for the CDR3 is TGTGCCAGCAGTTACCCCGGGAGGAGCTATGGCTACACCTTC. The encoded protein is CASSYPGRSYGYTF. The chain carries TRBV6-6 and TRBJ1-2, with D unclear. Trimming took 2 bases from V and 4 from J, leaving 11 bases between them. The CDR3 runs 14 residues. The germline V gene encodes CDR1 MNHNY and CDR2 SVGAGI (reference sequence).